This TCR beta chain was profiled in a study of Tregs in tolerant kidney transplant recipients. Only a few counts were recorded for this clone. What it recognizes is unknown. Germline V CDR1 and CDR2: SEHNR, FQNEAQ (reference sequence). CDR3 length: 16 residues. Trimming removed 1 base at V and 8 bases at J, with 20 bases between. The protocol was immunoSEQ multiplex PCR, while the TCRdb copy is restricted to in-frame clones and leaves out a portion. The data contain tens of thousands of clones, roughly 93% of them singletons. Mixed chimerism was transient after nonmyeloablative marrow transplants from related graft donors. Unstimulated regulatory T cells (CD4+CD25+CD127-), CD4+CD25- non-regulatory cells, CD4 and CD8 cells were FACS-sorted from thawed PBMCs. Whole-study findings and limits: Some patients' samples used different primers over time, so nucleotide sequences weren't comparable.

This specimen consisted of CD4+ T cells from blood (PBMCs), obtained 12 months after the transplant. The origin of this receptor is a human patient who received a combined kidney and bone marrow transplant. A share of the T cells may be of graft donor origin. This chain links TRBV7-9 with TRBJ1-2, with a possible D match to TRBD1 (5 bases). The CDR3, as DNA: TGTGCCAGCAGCTTAGGAAGGGGTGCAGGGCCTGGGGGCTACACCTTC. Amino acid sequence: CASSLGRGAGPGGYTF.